These 30 T cell receptor beta chains were all obtained from the same sample, sequenced in a study of T cells in localized non-small cell lung cancer. The data were produced by immunoSEQ multiplex PCR, yet TCRdb's version contains in-frame clones alone and is incomplete. The sample includes roughly 2,600 clones, under 40% seen only once; the top ten take over 15%. Sequenced here: lung tumor tissue, sampled before any cancer treatment. These receptors were collected from a female donor over 55 with stage II lung adenocarcinoma.

The chain has TRBV9 and TRBJ1-2; D gene uncertain. This CDR3 is 13 amino acids long. Germline V gene lookup returns CDR1 SGDLS and CDR2 YYNGEE. Trimming removed 3 bases from V and 2 bases from J, with 8 bases in between. The CDR3 nucleotides read TGTGCCAGCAGCGCCTACGGGAACTATGGCTACACCTTC. Protein sequence: CASSAYGNYGYTF. The variable domain in full, with the rest retrieved from reference TRBV9 and TRBJ1-2, is DSGVTQTPKHLITATGQRVTLRCSPRSGDLSVYWYQQSLDQGLQFLIQYYNGEERAKGNILERFSAQQFPDLHSELNLSSLELGDSALYFCASSAYGNYGYTFGSGTRLTVV.

This clone was observed a few times. The chain recombines TRBV14 with TRBJ2-1, with 11 bases lining up with TRBD2. CDR3 length equals 14 residues. The V segment lost 6 bases and the J segment 4 bases; nucleotides outside the gene matches: 2. In germline, CDR1 is SGHDN, CDR2 FVKESK. CDR3: CASSGTSGYNEQFF. CDR3 DNA sequence: TGTGCCAGCAGTGGGACTAGCGGATACAATGAGCAGTTCTTC.

A few counts support this clone. The chain recombines TRBV4-1 with TRBJ2-3; 14 positions agree with TRBD2. CDR3 size: 18 residues. V lost 6 bases to trimming and J lost 0 bases; unmatched junction nucleotides: 8. Germline CDR1 and CDR2: MGHRA and YSYEKL. This CDR3 reads CASSPQGLAGGSTDTQYF. CDR3 DNA sequence: TGCGCCAGCAGTCCTCAAGGACTAGCGGGAGGAAGCACAGATACGCAGTATTTT.

The rearrangement uses TRBV2 and TRBJ1-6, with D unresolved. This CDR3 has 13 amino acids. Trimming took 6 bases from V and 1 from J, leaving 4 bases between them. Germline V CDR1 and CDR2: SNHLY, FYNNEI. The CDR3 region is CASRISYNSPLHF. In DNA form, the CDR3 reads TGTGCCAGCAGAATATCCTATAATTCACCCCTCCACTTT.

The chain has TRBV30 and TRBJ1-3; D remains unclear. The V gene's germline CDR1 is GTSNPN and CDR2 SVGIG (reference sequence). The CDR3 is 13 residues long. Trimming took off 2 bases at V and 0 bases at J, with 5 bases between the two ends. CDR3 sequence reads: CAWSIVSGNTIYF. In nucleotides, the CDR3 is TGTGCCTGGAGTATCGTCTCTGGAAACACCATATATTTT.

This clone turned up a few times. This chain connects TRBV11-3 to TRBJ2-2; D perhaps matches TRBD2 (5 bases). CDR1 SGHNT and CDR2 YENEEA come from the germline V gene. Trimming removed 5 bases from V and 4 bases from J, with 20 bases in between. CDR3 length equals 17 residues. CDR3 in amino acids: CASSQGAEGPITGELFF. The CDR3 bases are TGTGCCAGCAGCCAAGGAGCGGAAGGGCCTATCACCGGGGAGCTGTTTTTT.

V usage is TRBV29-1 and J usage is TRBJ2-2; TRBD1 agrees at 7 bases. V dropped 6 bases and J dropped 5; count of bases not matched to a gene: 9. The CDR3 extends over 14 amino acids. CDR1 is SQVTM, CDR2 ANQGSEA, per germline. CDR3 coding DNA: TGCAGCGTCCGGAGACAGGGTGGGACCGGGGAGCTGTTTTTT. Encoded protein: CSVRRQGGTGELFF.

The J gene is TRBJ1-6, the V gene TRBV6-8, with 10 nucleotides matching TRBD1. The CDR3 totals 16 residues. Germline V gives CDR1 MNHGY, CDR2 SAAAGT. V lost 6 bases, J lost 10 bases, and 12 bases stayed unmatched. CDR3 sequence reads: CASRTTTGGSYSPLHF. DNA for the CDR3: TGTGCCAGCAGGACCACGACAGGGGGCTCATACTCACCCCTCCACTTT.

The chain links TRBV19 to TRBJ1-1, with D perhaps matching TRBD1 (6 bases). Trimming pared 4 bases from V and 5 bases from J, leaving 11 bases between. The CDR3 covers 13 residues. CDR1 and CDR2 from the germline V gene are LNHDA and SQIVND (reference sequence). The CDR3 region is CASSTDQGTEAFF. The DNA for the CDR3 is TGTGCCAGTAGTACCGACCAGGGGACTGAAGCTTTCTTT.

The chain carries TRBV19 and TRBJ1-5; TRBD1 aligns across 9 bases. This CDR3 contains 18 residues. Germline V gives CDR1 LNHDA, CDR2 SQIVND (reference sequence). The junction had 9 bases not matched to a gene; V was cut back by 3 bases and J by 0 bases. This chain's CDR3 is CASSIDRGNGYSNQPQHF. The CDR3 nucleotides are TGTGCCAGTAGTATTGACAGGGGGAACGGGTATAGCAATCAGCCCCAGCATTTT. Filled out from reference TRBV19 and TRBJ1-5, the complete variable domain reads DGGITQSPKYLFRKEGQNVTLSCEQNLNHDAMYWYRQDPGQGLRLIYYSQIVNDFQKGDIAEGYSVSREKKESFPLTVTSAQKNPTAFYLCASSIDRGNGYSNQPQHFGDGTRLSIL.

There are a few counts of this clone. The chain joins TRBV19 to TRBJ2-7; D may be TRBD2 (7 bases). V lost 5 bases and J lost 3, with 11 bases in between. There are 13 residues in the CDR3. CDR1 and CDR2 from the germline V gene are LNHDA and SQIVND (reference sequence). The CDR3 sequence is CASSPGGIYEQYF. As DNA, the CDR3 is TGTGCCAGTAGTCCGGGGGGCATCTACGAGCAGTACTTC.

The J gene is TRBJ2-7, the V gene TRBV11-3; TRBD2 might be the D (6 bases). Germline CDR1 and CDR2: SGHNT and YENEEA. The CDR3 consists of 14 residues. Trimming took off 4 bases at V and 2 bases at J, with 12 bases between the two ends. The CDR3 sequence: CASSWDGGTYEQYF. As DNA, the CDR3 is TGTGCCAGCAGCTGGGACGGGGGAACCTACGAGCAGTACTTC.

The sample holds a few counts of this clone. The chain uses TRBV30 and TRBJ1-6; D is uncertain. The V end lost 0 bases, the J end lost 6 bases, and 12 bases lay between the germline ends. The CDR3 consists of 15 residues. CDR1 and CDR2 from the germline V gene are GTSNPN and SVGIG (reference sequence). The CDR3 here is CAWSVTQSFNSPLHF. In DNA, the CDR3 is TGTGCCTGGAGTGTAACCCAGAGTTTTAATTCACCCCTCCACTTT.

The V gene is TRBV29-1, the J gene TRBJ2-3; 9 nucleotides agree with TRBD2. The CDR3 is 14 amino acids. Losses at the gene ends were 4 bases for V and 4 bases for J; bases not matched to a gene: 6. Germline CDR1 reads SQVTM; CDR2 reads ANQGSEA. In nucleotides, the CDR3 is TGCAGCGTTGTTGGACTAGCGAGCCCAGATACGCAGTATTTT. Translating gives CSVVGLASPDTQYF.

The chain has TRBV18 and TRBJ2-5; weak D call: TRBD1 (5 bases). Trimming pared 1 base from V and 5 bases from J, leaving 17 bases between. The germline V gene has CDR1 KGHSH and CDR2 LQKENI. The CDR3 consists of 16 residues. CDR3 region: CASSPRVGRETETQYF. The CDR3 nucleotides are TGTGCCAGCTCACCACGAGTCGGCAGGGAAACGGAGACCCAGTACTTC. Using reference TRBV18 and TRBJ2-5 for the parts outside the CDR3, the full variable domain is NAGVMQNPRHLVRRRGQEARLRCSPMKGHSHVYWYRQLPEEGLKFMVYLQKENIIDESGMPKERFSAEFPKEGPSILRIQQVVRGDSAAYFCASSPRVGRETETQYFGPGTRLLVL.

This clone is medium-sized in the sample. CDR3 amino acids: CASSVATGGFTGELFF. DNA of the CDR3: TGTGCCAGCAGCGTAGCGACAGGGGGATTCACCGGGGAGCTGTTTTTT. The chain joins TRBV9 to TRBJ2-2, with TRBD1 matching over 9 bases. V trimming: 0 bases; J trimming: 4 bases; junction bases outside the gene matches: 4. Germline V CDR1 and CDR2: SGDLS, YYNGEE. The CDR3 consists of 16 residues.

This clone is deemed medium-sized (0.01 to 0.1%). This chain uses TRBV11-3 with TRBJ1-1; TRBD1 might be the D (5 bases). Per the germline V gene, CDR1 is SGHNT and CDR2 is YENEEA. The CDR3 is 14 amino acids. Trimming took off 5 bases at V and 3 bases at J, with 13 bases between the two ends. CDR3 protein: CASSTGPGDTEAFF. The CDR3 coding sequence is TGTGCCAGCAGCACAGGACCTGGGGACACTGAAGCTTTCTTT.

The chain has TRBV9 and TRBJ2-7; 8 bases agree with TRBD1. V was pared by 5 bases and J by 2 bases, with 3 bases of the junction left unmatched. Germline lookup yields CDR1 SGDLS and CDR2 YYNGEE. This CDR3 comprises 13 residues. In DNA, the CDR3 is TGTGCCAGCAGTGGACAGGGAGCCTACGAGCAGTACGTC. Translation gives CASSGQGAYEQYV.

The V call is TRBV6-8, the J call TRBJ1-6; D is unresolved. This CDR3 region has 13 residues. Germline lookup yields CDR1 MNHGY and CDR2 SAAAGT. Deletions cut 7 bases from V and 8 bases from J, with 12 bases between. The CDR3 nucleotides read TGTGCCAGCACCAGAGGATCGGATTCACCCCTCCACTTT. It encodes CASTRGSDSPLHF.

This clone rates as medium-sized (0.01 to 0.1%). The chain recombines TRBV11-3 with TRBJ1-6; TRBD1 agrees at 9 bases. Germline V gene data show CDR1 as SGHNT and CDR2 as YENEEA. This CDR3 comprises 17 residues. After removal of 3 bases from V and 1 base from J, the junction contained 4 bases not matched to a gene. CDR3 DNA: TGTGCCAGCAGCTTCGGGACAGGGATGTCCTATAATTCACCCCTCCACTTT. Translated: CASSFGTGMSYNSPLHF.

V is TRBV5-1 and J is TRBJ2-4; TRBD2 matches at 15 bases. The germline V gene has CDR1 SGHRS and CDR2 YFSETQ. The CDR3 loop spans 15 amino acids. V lost 3 bases, J lost 6 bases, and 1 base stayed unmatched. The CDR3 region is CASSSGLAGGNIQYF. CDR3 coding DNA: TGCGCCAGCAGCTCGGGACTAGCGGGGGGAAACATTCAGTACTTC.

By proportion, this clone is medium-sized (0.01 to 0.1%). The chain carries TRBV6-8 and TRBJ2-7; either TRBD1 or TRBD2 may supply D (5 bases each). Looked up from germline, CDR1 is MNHGY and CDR2 is SAAAGT. Deletions cut 6 bases from V and 4 bases from J, with 13 bases between. This CDR3 is 13 amino acids long. CDR3 in DNA: TGTGCCAGCAGCGAGGGGTTCTTATACGAGCAGTACGTC. Its protein is CASSEGFLYEQYV.

This clone appeared a single time. The chain couples TRBV18 to TRBJ1-2; D unclear. The CDR3 length is 14 residues. Trimming cost V 6 bases and J 1 base, with 12 bases left between them. Germline V gene sequence: CDR1 KGHSH, CDR2 LQKENI. The CDR3 DNA reads as TGTGCCAGCTCCCCCGGCCAGCTTAACTATGGCTACACCTTC. It translates to CASSPGQLNYGYTF. Full variable domain (remainder filled in from reference TRBV18 and TRBJ1-2): NAGVMQNPRHLVRRRGQEARLRCSPMKGHSHVYWYRQLPEEGLKFMVYLQKENIIDESGMPKERFSAEFPKEGPSILRIQQVVRGDSAAYFCASSPGQLNYGYTFGSGTRLTVV.

This chain connects TRBV11-1 to TRBJ1-5; D remains unclear. This CDR3 comprises 15 residues. V was clipped by 3 bases and J by 0 bases, with 9 bases between them. Germline V lookup: CDR1 SGHAT, CDR2 FQDESV (reference sequence). For the CDR3, the DNA is TGTGCCAGCAGCTTGGGCAGCTATAGCAATCAGCCCCAGCATTTT. As protein: CASSLGSYSNQPQHF.

V and J are TRBV7-5 and TRBJ2-2; the table's D gene call, TRBD1, was not cross checked with the DNA. TRBV7-5 constitutes a pseudogene. This CDR3 region has 18 residues. DNA for the CDR3: TGTGCCAGCAGCCCCCAGGGGGCGTTAACAGGGAATACCGGGGAGCTGTTTTTT. Translating gives CASSPQGALTGNTGELFF.

The chain carries TRBV6-7 and TRBJ1-1; no firm D call. TRBV6-7 falls under the ORF class, with uncertain function. The CDR3 sequence is 11 residues long. Trimming pared 6 bases from V and 3 bases from J, leaving 5 bases between. The CDR3 here is CASRYDTEAFF. In DNA form, the CDR3 reads TGTGCCAGCAGATACGACACTGAAGCTTTCTTT.

The J gene is TRBJ1-1, the V gene TRBV28, with 9 positions matching TRBD1. After removal of 6 bases from V and 2 bases from J, the junction contained 7 bases not matched to a gene. Germline CDR1 is MDHEN and CDR2 is SYDVKM. The CDR3 consists of 15 residues. This CDR3 is CASSRGQGINTEAFF. For the CDR3, the DNA is TGTGCCAGCAGCCGCGGACAGGGGATCAACACTGAAGCTTTCTTT. The full variable domain, completed using reference TRBV28 and TRBJ1-1, is DVKVTQSSRYLVKRTGEKVFLECVQDMDHENMFWYRQDPGLGLRLIYFSYDVKMKEKGDIPEGYSVSREKKERFSLILESASTNQTSMYLCASSRGQGINTEAFFGQGTRLTVV.

This clone was counted once. This chain connects TRBV29-1 to TRBJ2-1; D may be TRBD1 (5 bases). Germline V gene lookup returns CDR1 SQVTM and CDR2 ANQGSEA. The CDR3 is 12 amino acids. The V and J ends lost 2 bases and 9 bases respectively, with 11 bases between them. In nucleotides, the CDR3 is TGCAGCGTTGAACCAGGGTCGGTTGAGCAGTTCTTC. It yields the protein CSVEPGSVEQFF.

The J gene is TRBJ2-3, the V gene TRBV19; either TRBD1 or TRBD2 may fit D (7 bases each). The CDR3 has 13 residues. Looked up from germline, CDR1 is LNHDA and CDR2 is SQIVND (reference sequence). The V gene lost 7 bases and the J gene lost 1 base, with 9 bases spanning the gap. CDR3 region: CASTGGGTDTQYF. DNA for the CDR3: TGTGCCAGTACAGGGGGGGGCACAGATACGCAGTATTTT.

This clone is labeled medium-sized. The CDR3: CASSLTGGEKLFF. Here the CDR3 DNA reads TGTGCCAGCAGCTTAACGGGGGGTGAAAAACTGTTTTTT. This chain joins TRBV7-2 and TRBJ1-4; the D gene is possibly TRBD1 (5 bases). The CDR3 loop spans 13 amino acids. The germline CDR1 and CDR2 sequences are SGHTA and FQGNSA. Between the trimmed V and J ends, which lost 2 bases and 7 bases, there was a span of 8 bases.